This T cell receptor (beta chain) was recorded in a study of blood T cell repertoires in COVID-19. Profiled with immunoSEQ multiplex PCR; TCRdb holds only in-frame clones, not every one. The sample shows roughly 300,000 clones, 85% of them seen only once. Sequenced input: peripheral blood. The source of this sequence is a human donor in a cohort sampled during active COVID-19.

DNA for the CDR3: TGTGCCAGCAGCCCAAGGAGCAATGAGCAGTTCTTC. Translated: CASSPRSNEQFF. This chain links TRBV9 with TRBJ2-1; no clear D gene. The CDR3 length is 12 residues. Trimming pared 4 bases from V and 6 bases from J, leaving 8 bases between. From germline, CDR1 is SGDLS and CDR2 YYNGEE.